Described below is a single T cell receptor (beta chain) sequence and its context. What it recognizes is unknown. The sample originates from a study of monozygotic twins with inflammatory bowel disease. Study outcomes and limitations: The authors found no support for a single strong IBD-associated signal or clonotype. Possibly reflecting limited power, no difference in repertoire similarity was found between concordant and discordant twins.

TCRdb reanalyzed the 5' RACE reads, giving one entry per CDR3 protein sequence and no DNA. This sample's table has just over 300,000 distinct CDR3 sequences. This CDR3 is built from 16 residues. Germline V gives CDR1 SGHRS, CDR2 YFSETQ. The sequence came from a human donor with ulcerative colitis or Crohn's disease, or a healthy co-twin of an affected twin (not recorded which). The source material was blood. V and J are TRBV5-1 and TRBJ1-3. The CDR3 sequence: CASSLSFGQPGNTIYF.